Presented here are 19 T cell receptor beta chains from one specimen sequenced in a study of T cells in Graves' hyperthyroidism and ophthalmopathy. The source material, RNA transcripts, was used to amplify TCR beta CDR3 regions. Researchers ran a first-round RT-PCR on the TCR CDR3 using the HTBI primer set. MiXCR, applied by TCRdb to the multiplex PCR reads, yields one record per CDR3 protein. The repertoire consists of almost 600,000 distinct CDR3 sequences, with around 13% occurring once and the leading ten covering around 5.4%. The sample consisted of blood. The receptors stem from a woman aged 30 to 39 with Graves' hyperthyroidism that later progressed to Graves' ophthalmopathy.

The gene calls are TRBV6-5 and TRBJ2-3; no reliable D call. Germline V gene lookup returns CDR1 MNHEY and CDR2 SVGAGI. Trimming cost V 0 bases and J 2 bases, with 9 bases left between them. The CDR3 has 15 residues. CDR3 nucleotides: TGTGCCAGCAGTTACTCGAGAGAGCACACAGATACGCAGTATTTT. Translated: CASSYSREHTDTQYF.

At least ten counts were recorded for this clonotype. This chain connects TRBV27 to TRBJ2-7; D perhaps matches TRBD2 (6 bases). This CDR3 has 16 amino acids. V was cut by 0 bases and J by 7 bases, with 19 bases left in between. Per the germline V gene, CDR1 is MNHEY and CDR2 is SMNVEV (reference sequence). CDR3 DNA: TGTGCCAGCAGTTTATCTGCCAGCGGGCGATTGTTGGAGCAGTACTTC. Its translation: CASSLSASGRLLEQYF.

At least ten counts were recorded for this clonotype. This sequence joins TRBV7-2 and TRBJ2-7; 10 nucleotides agree with TRBD1. Losses at the gene ends were 5 bases for V and 4 bases for J; bases not matched to a gene: 5. This CDR3 region has 14 residues. CDR1 and CDR2 (germline): SGHTA, FQGNSA. DNA of the CDR3: TGTGCCAGCAGCGTCCGGGACAGGGGATACGAGCAGTACTTC. It is translated as CASSVRDRGYEQYF.

There are many counts of this clonotype. This chain links TRBV5-1 with TRBJ1-1; unclear D gene. Germline V gene lookup returns CDR1 SGHRS and CDR2 YFSETQ. CDR3 size: 14 residues. The V end lost 1 base, the J end lost 0 bases, and 7 bases lay between the germline ends. The CDR3 loop reads CASSLLNMNTEAFF. For the CDR3, the DNA is TGCGCCAGCAGCTTGCTGAACATGAACACTGAAGCTTTCTTT.

The table lists this clonotype with many counts. The rearrangement joins TRBV12-3 or TRBV12-4 to TRBJ2-3; TRBD1 matches 11 bases. Trimming removed 5 bases from V and 3 bases from J; junction bases left unmatched: 7. The CDR3 runs 16 residues. Here the CDR3 DNA reads TGTGCCAGCAGTCGTGGGACAGGGGGTGGTACAGATACGCAGTATTTT. This gives the protein CASSRGTGGGTDTQYF.

This clonotype was recorded at least ten times. The gene calls are TRBV30 and TRBJ1-2; 10 bases are a match to TRBD1. The CDR3 extends over 14 amino acids. V dropped 3 bases and J dropped 10; count of bases not matched to a gene: 11. Germline CDR1 reads GTSNPN; CDR2 reads SVGIG (reference sequence). CDR3 nucleotide sequence: TGTGCCTGGAGACGTCCGGGACAGGGGCTGGACTACACCTTC. Translation: CAWRRPGQGLDYTF.

The genes are TRBV2 and TRBJ2-1; 9 bases agree with TRBD2. The V gene's germline CDR1 is SNHLY and CDR2 FYNNEI. V dropped 3 bases and J dropped 8; count of bases not matched to a gene: 5. The CDR3 loop spans 14 amino acids. The CDR3: CASSEILAGDEQFF. The CDR3 DNA follows: TGTGCCAGCAGTGAGATTTTAGCGGGAGATGAGCAGTTCTTC.

This clonotype was found many times. The rearrangement joins TRBV20-1 to TRBJ2-7; the D call may be TRBD1 or TRBD2 (5 bases each). Deletions cut 6 bases from V and 5 bases from J, with 17 bases between. Germline loops: CDR1 DFQATT, CDR2 SNEGSKA (reference sequence). There are 13 residues in the CDR3. CDR3 region: CSAPRGVPHEQYF. CDR3 bases: TGCAGTGCCCCGAGGGGCGTCCCTCACGAGCAGTACTTC.

Turning to this clonotype: The junction departs from the called germline gene at one end, perhaps through a read error. The chain carries TRBV9 and TRBJ1-2; 7 nucleotides align to TRBD1. The length of the CDR3 is 14 residues. In germline, CDR1 is SGDLS, CDR2 YYNGEE. The CDR3 DNA is TGTGCCGGCAGCCCGGGACAGAGTAACTATGGCTACACCTTC. This sequence encodes CAGSPGQSNYGYTF.

This clonotype has a count of ten or more. The chain recombines TRBV3-1 with TRBJ2-1, with D possibly being TRBD1 or TRBD2 (5 bases each). The germline V gene encodes CDR1 LGHDT and CDR2 YNNKEL (reference sequence). Trimming stripped 2 bases from V and 7 bases from J, with 12 bases between. The CDR3 spans 14 residues. The CDR3 sequence is CASSQYGAENEQFF. The CDR3, as DNA: TGTGCCAGCAGCCAATACGGGGCAGAAAATGAGCAGTTCTTC.

The genes are TRBV9 and TRBJ2-2, with 7 bases that match TRBD1. This CDR3 comprises 18 residues. The V and J ends lost 4 bases and 4 bases, in that order; junction bases with no gene match: 16. Germline V CDR1 and CDR2: SGDLS, YYNGEE. The CDR3 DNA sequence: TGTGCCAGCAGCCCCCACCGAGGGGGCTCTGATTTCACCGGGGAGCTGTTTTTT. Translation gives CASSPHRGGSDFTGELFF.

This clonotype was seen repeatedly, ten times or more. This chain joins TRBV4-1 and TRBJ2-5, with 8 bases identical to TRBD2. This CDR3 spans 17 amino acids. Germline CDR1 MGHRA, CDR2 YSYEKL. After removal of 3 bases from V and 5 bases from J, the junction contained 14 bases not matched to a gene. This CDR3 is CASSQRSEPRLAETQYF. DNA for the CDR3: TGCGCCAGCAGCCAGAGGAGCGAGCCAAGACTAGCGGAGACCCAGTACTTC.

The rearrangement joins TRBV7-2 to TRBJ2-1; 11 nucleotides line up with TRBD2. The trim removed 8 bases at V and 4 bases at J, leaving 10 bases unmatched. The germline gives CDR1 SGHTA, CDR2 FQGNSA. This CDR3 is 16 amino acids long. The CDR3: CASREVTSGIYNEQFF. CDR3 nucleotide sequence: TGTGCCAGCCGCGAGGTGACTAGCGGGATTTACAATGAGCAGTTCTTC.

There are many counts of this clonotype. This chain uses TRBV6-1 with TRBJ1-5; tentative D call: TRBD1 (5 bases). V was shortened by 7 bases and J by 7 bases, with 14 bases between the two germline ends. The CDR3 sequence is 13 residues long. CDR1 and CDR2 from the germline V gene are MNHNS and SASEGT. The CDR3: CASTPPGGQPQHF. The CDR3 DNA reads as TGTGCCAGCACCCCTCCGGGGGGGCAGCCCCAGCATTTT.

This clonotype was counted ten times or more. The chain recombines TRBV6-2 or TRBV6-3 with TRBJ1-2; TRBD1 aligns across 7 bases. Per germline, CDR1 MNHEY and CDR2 SVGEGT. The J segment lost 0 bases and the V segment lost 2 bases, leaving 9 bases of the junction unmatched. The CDR3 totals 17 residues. The CDR3 region has the DNA TGTGCCAGCAGTTACCTCCGGACAGGAACAGCTAACTATGGCTACACCTTC. This codes for CASSYLRTGTANYGYTF.

In its sample, this clonotype was seen many times. The chain links TRBV3-1 to TRBJ1-2; D might be TRBD1 (6 bases). V dropped 1 base and J dropped 6 bases, with 12 bases sitting between them. This CDR3 has 14 residues. In germline, CDR1 is LGHDT, CDR2 YNNKEL (reference sequence). The CDR3 coding sequence is TGTGCCAGCAGCCAAGGCGCGGGGGCTGATGGCTACACCTTC. It specifies CASSQGAGADGYTF.

This clonotype was counted many times. The V and J genes are TRBV28 and TRBJ1-3; D is uncertain. V lost 2 bases, J lost 4 bases, and 9 bases lay in between. This CDR3 contains 14 residues. Germline V lookup: CDR1 MDHEN, CDR2 SYDVKM. The CDR3 DNA follows: TGTGCCAGCAGTTTACCCCTGACAGGAAACACCATATATTTT. Translating gives CASSLPLTGNTIYF.

This clonotype came up many times. The chain is built from TRBV28 and TRBJ1-1; D is uncertain. The CDR3 runs to 14 residues. Trimming shortened V by 4 bases and J by 5 bases, and 14 bases separated the two germline ends. Germline V gene data show CDR1 as MDHEN and CDR2 as SYDVKM. The CDR3 loop reads CASSSNPSGTEAFF. In nucleotides, the CDR3 is TGTGCCAGCAGTTCAAACCCCTCCGGGACTGAAGCTTTCTTT.

This sequence joins TRBV5-6 and TRBJ2-3; D gene unclear. Germline-derived CDR1 and CDR2 are SGHDT and YYEEEE. CDR3 size: 14 residues. V lost 0 bases and J 1 base, leaving 6 bases between the germline ends. CDR3 residues: CASSLGTRTDTQYF. The CDR3 DNA is TGTGCCAGCAGCTTGGGGACCCGCACAGATACGCAGTATTTT. The variable domain in full, with the rest retrieved from reference TRBV5-6 and TRBJ2-3, is DAGVTQSPTHLIKTRGQQVTLRCSPKSGHDTVSWYQQALGQGPQFIFQYYEEEERQRGNFPDRFSGHQFPNYSSELNVNALLLGDSALYLCASSLGTRTDTQYFGPGTRLTVL.